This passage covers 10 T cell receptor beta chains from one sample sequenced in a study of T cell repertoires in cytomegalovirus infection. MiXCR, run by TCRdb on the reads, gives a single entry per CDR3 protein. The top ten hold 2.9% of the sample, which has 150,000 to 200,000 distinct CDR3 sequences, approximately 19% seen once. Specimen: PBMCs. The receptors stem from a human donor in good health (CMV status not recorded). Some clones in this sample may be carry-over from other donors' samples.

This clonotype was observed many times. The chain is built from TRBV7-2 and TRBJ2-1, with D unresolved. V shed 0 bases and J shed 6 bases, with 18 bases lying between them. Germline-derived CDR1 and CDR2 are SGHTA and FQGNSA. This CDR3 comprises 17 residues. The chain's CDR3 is CASSLASHPALGNEQFF. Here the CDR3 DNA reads TGTGCCAGCAGCTTAGCCTCACACCCGGCCCTCGGCAATGAGCAGTTCTTC.

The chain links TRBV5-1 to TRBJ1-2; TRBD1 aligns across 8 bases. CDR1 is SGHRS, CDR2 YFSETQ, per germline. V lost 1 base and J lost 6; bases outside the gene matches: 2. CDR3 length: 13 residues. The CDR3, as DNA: TGCGCCAGCAGCTTGTCACAGGGGGATGGCTACACCTTC. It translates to CASSLSQGDGYTF.

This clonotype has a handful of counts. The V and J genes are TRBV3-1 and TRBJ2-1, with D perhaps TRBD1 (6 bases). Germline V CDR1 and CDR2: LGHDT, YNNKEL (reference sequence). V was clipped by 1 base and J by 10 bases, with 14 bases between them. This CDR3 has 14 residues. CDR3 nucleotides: TGTGCCAGCAGCCAAGGACGGACCGGGACAGAGCAGTTCTTC. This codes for CASSQGRTGTEQFF.

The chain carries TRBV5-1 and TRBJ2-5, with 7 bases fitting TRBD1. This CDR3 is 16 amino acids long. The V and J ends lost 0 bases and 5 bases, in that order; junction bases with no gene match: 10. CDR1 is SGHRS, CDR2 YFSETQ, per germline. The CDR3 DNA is TGCGCCAGCAGCTTGGAAGGCAGGGGGTACGGTGAGACCCAGTACTTC. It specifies CASSLEGRGYGETQYF.

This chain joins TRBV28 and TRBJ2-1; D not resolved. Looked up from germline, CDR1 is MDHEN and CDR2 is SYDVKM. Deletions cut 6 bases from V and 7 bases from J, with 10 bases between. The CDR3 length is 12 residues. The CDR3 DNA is TGTGCCAGCAGACAGACTCCAAATGAGCAGTTCTTC. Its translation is CASRQTPNEQFF.

The CDR3 DNA follows: TGTGCCAGCAGTCCAAGGGGCGGCAACACCGGGGAGCTGTTTTTT. As protein: CASSPRGGNTGELFF. The rearrangement links TRBV7-9 to TRBJ2-2; D perhaps matches TRBD1 (5 bases). CDR3 size: 15 residues. The germline CDR1 and CDR2 sequences are SEHNR and FQNEAQ (reference sequence). V lost 6 bases and J lost 2, with 13 bases in between.

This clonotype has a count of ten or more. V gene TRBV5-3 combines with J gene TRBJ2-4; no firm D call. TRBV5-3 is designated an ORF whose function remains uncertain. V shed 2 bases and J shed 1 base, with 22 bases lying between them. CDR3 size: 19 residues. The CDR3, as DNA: TGTGCCAGAAGCTTCGTGACCTCAGTCGGCTTATTGGCCAAAAACATTCAGTACTTC. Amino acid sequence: CARSFVTSVGLLAKNIQYF.

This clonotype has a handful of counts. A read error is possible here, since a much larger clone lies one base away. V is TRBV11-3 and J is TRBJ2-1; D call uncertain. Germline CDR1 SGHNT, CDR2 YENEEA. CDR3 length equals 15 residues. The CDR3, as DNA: TGTACCAGCAGCCCTGACGCGTACTCCTACAATGAGCAGTTCTTC. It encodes CTSSPDAYSYNEQFF.

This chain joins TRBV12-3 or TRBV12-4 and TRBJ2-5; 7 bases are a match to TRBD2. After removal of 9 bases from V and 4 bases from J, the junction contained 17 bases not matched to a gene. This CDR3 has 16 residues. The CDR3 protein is CARLTGVAGEAETQYF. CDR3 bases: TGTGCCAGACTGACTGGGGTTGCGGGGGAGGCAGAGACCCAGTACTTC.

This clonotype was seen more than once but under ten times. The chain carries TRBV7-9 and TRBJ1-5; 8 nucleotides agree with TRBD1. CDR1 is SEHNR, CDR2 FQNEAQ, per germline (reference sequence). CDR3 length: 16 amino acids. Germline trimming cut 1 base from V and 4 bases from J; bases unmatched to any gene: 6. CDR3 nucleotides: TGTGCCAGCAGCTTAGTGCCAGGGGGCGTGAATCAGCCCCAGCATTTT. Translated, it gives CASSLVPGGVNQPQHF.